Below are 4 T cell receptor beta chains sequenced from a single sample in a study of identical twins. TCRdb reprocessed the 5' RACE reads via MiXCR and lists one record per CDR3 protein. The table shows 200,000 to 250,000 distinct CDR3 sequences, with 10% to 13% occurring only once. Sequenced input: memory T cells sorted from blood. The receptors here all came from a man aged 50-59 years in good health.

This clonotype was recorded at least ten times. This rearrangement joins TRBV29-1 to TRBJ1-1; TRBD1 is a possible D gene (5 bases). This CDR3 is 12 amino acids long. Germline V gives CDR1 SQVTM, CDR2 ANQGSEA. The ends were cut back, 5 bases at V and 3 bases at J, with 10 bases in the middle. CDR3 sequence (DNA): TGCAGCGTTACCGCAGGGTACACTGAAGCTTTCTTT. Protein product: CSVTAGYTEAFF.

The chain couples TRBV18 to TRBJ1-1; D not certain. The ends were cut back, 2 bases at V and 4 bases at J, with 17 bases in the middle. The germline gives CDR1 KGHSH, CDR2 LQKENI. The CDR3 spans 16 residues. CDR3 DNA: TGTGCCAGCTCACCAACGGTCGGAAGGGAGGGCACTGAAGCTTTCTTT. Protein sequence: CASSPTVGREGTEAFF.

This clonotype was seen many times. This chain links TRBV6-1 with TRBJ1-2, with no clear D. The CDR3 spans 15 residues. Germline V gene lookup returns CDR1 MNHNS and CDR2 SASEGT. Trimming pared 6 bases from V and 2 bases from J, leaving 16 bases between. The CDR3 loop is CASRSDFTVNYGYTF. The CDR3 DNA reads TGTGCCAGCAGATCAGATTTCACAGTAAACTATGGCTACACCTTC.

With regard to this clonotype: This may come from a read error, since a much larger clone is one base off. This chain links TRBV11-1 with TRBJ2-4; 8 nucleotides match TRBD2. The J segment lost 3 bases and the V segment lost 5 bases, leaving 21 bases of the junction unmatched. Germline V lookup: CDR1 SGHAT, CDR2 FQDESV (reference sequence). The CDR3 extends over 20 amino acids. CDR3 nucleotide sequence: TGTGCCAGCAGCCTCCGGGCGGGGGGTCCATACACGAAGGTCAAAAACATTCAGTACTTC. Protein product: CASSLRAGGPYTKVKNIQYF.